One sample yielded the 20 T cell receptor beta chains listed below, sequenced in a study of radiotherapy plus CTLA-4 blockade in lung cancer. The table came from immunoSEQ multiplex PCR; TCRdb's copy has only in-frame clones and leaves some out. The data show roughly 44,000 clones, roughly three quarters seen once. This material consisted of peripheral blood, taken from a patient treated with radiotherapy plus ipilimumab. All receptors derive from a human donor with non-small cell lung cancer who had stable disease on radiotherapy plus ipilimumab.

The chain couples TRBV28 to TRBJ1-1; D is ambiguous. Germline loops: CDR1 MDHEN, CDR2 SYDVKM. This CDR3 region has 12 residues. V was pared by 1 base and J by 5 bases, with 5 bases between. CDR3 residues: CASSLYRTEAFF. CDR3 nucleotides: TGTGCCAGCAGTTTATATCGGACTGAAGCTTTCTTT.

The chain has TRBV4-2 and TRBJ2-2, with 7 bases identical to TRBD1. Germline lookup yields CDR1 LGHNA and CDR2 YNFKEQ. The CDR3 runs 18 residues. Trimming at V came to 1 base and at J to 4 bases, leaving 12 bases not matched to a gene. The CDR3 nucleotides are TGTGCCAGCAGCCAAGTATCGATTCAAAAGGGGGCCACCGGGGAGCTGTTTTTT. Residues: CASSQVSIQKGATGELFF.

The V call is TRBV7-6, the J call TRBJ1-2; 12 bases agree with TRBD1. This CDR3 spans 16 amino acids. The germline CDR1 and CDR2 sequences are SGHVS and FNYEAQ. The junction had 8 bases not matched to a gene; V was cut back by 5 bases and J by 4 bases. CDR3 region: CASSLRAGQGAYGYTF. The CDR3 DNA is TGTGCCAGCAGCCTTAGAGCGGGACAGGGGGCCTATGGCTACACCTTC.

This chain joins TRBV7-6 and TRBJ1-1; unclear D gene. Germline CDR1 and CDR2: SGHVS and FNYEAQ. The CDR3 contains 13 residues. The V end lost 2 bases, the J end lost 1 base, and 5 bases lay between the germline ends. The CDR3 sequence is CASSLTQNTEAFF. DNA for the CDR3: TGTGCCAGCAGCTTAACACAGAACACTGAAGCTTTCTTT.

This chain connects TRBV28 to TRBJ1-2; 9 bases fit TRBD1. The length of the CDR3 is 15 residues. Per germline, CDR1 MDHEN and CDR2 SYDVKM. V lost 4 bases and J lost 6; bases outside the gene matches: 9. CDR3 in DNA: TGTGCCAGCAGTTCTCCGAACAGGGGGCTCAATGGCTACACCTTC. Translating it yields CASSSPNRGLNGYTF.

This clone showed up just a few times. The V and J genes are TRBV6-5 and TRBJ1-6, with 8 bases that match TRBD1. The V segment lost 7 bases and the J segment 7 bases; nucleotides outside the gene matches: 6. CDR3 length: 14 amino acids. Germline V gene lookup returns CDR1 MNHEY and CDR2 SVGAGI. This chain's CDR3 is CASTLDRANSPLHF. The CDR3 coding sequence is TGTGCCAGCACTTTGGACAGGGCCAATTCACCCCTCCACTTT.

The CDR3 bases are TGTGCCAGCAGCTTTAATCGAGTTAGCTCCTACAATGAGCAGTTCTTC. The encoded protein is CASSFNRVSSYNEQFF. This chain uses TRBV5-5 with TRBJ2-1, with D hard to call. CDR3 length: 16 residues. Per germline, CDR1 SGHKS and CDR2 YYEKEE (reference sequence). V lost 2 bases and J 0 bases, leaving 12 bases between the germline ends.

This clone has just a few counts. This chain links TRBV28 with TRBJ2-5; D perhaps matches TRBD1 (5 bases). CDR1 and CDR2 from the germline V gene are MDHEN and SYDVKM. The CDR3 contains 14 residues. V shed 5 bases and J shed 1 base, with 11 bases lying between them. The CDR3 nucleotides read TGTGCCAGCAGTGTCACCAGGGCCCAAGAGACCCAGTACTTC. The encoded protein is CASSVTRAQETQYF.

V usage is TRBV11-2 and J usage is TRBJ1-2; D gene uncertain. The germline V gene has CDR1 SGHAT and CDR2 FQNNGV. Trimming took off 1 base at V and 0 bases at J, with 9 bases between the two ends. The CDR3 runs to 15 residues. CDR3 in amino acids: CASSLGSATNYGYTF. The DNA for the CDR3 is TGTGCCAGCAGCTTAGGGTCAGCAACTAACTATGGCTACACCTTC.

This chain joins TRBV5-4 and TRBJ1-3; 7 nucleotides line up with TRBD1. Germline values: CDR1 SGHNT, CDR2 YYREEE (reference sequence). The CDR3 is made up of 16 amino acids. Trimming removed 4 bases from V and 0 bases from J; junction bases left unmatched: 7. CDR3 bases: TGTGCCAGCAGCCGCGCCGGACAGGCCTCTGGAAACACCATATATTTT. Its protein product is CASSRAGQASGNTIYF.

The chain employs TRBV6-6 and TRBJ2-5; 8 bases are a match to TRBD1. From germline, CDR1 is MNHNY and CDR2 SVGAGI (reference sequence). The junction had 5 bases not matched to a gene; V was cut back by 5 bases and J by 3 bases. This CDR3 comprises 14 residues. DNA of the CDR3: TGTGCCAGCAGTCAACAACAGGGGGAAGAGACCCAGTACTTC. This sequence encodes CASSQQQGEETQYF.

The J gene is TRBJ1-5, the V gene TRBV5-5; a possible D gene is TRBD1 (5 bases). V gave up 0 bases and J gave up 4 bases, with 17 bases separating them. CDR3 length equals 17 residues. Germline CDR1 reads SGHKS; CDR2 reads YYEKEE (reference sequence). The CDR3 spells CASSLVATDLGNQPQHF. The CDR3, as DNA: TGTGCCAGCAGCTTGGTCGCGACAGACCTCGGAAATCAGCCCCAGCATTTT.

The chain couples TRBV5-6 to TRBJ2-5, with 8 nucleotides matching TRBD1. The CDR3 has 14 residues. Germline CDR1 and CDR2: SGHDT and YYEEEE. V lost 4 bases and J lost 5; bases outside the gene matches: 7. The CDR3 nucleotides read TGTGCCAGCAGCCAAACGACAGGGGTGGAGACCCAGTACTTC. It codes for CASSQTTGVETQYF.

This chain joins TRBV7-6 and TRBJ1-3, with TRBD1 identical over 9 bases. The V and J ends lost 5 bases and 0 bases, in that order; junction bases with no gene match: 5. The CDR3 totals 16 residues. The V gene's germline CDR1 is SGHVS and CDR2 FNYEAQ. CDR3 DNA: TGTGCCAGCAGCACCGACAGGGGGAGCTCTGGAAACACCATATATTTT. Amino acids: CASSTDRGSSGNTIYF.

CDR3 protein: CASSLGQGTGNQPQHF. CDR3 bases: TGTGCCAGCAGCCTGGGACAGGGAACGGGCAATCAGCCCCAGCATTTT. The chain uses TRBV5-8 and TRBJ1-5; 9 positions match TRBD1. The germline CDR1 and CDR2 sequences are SGHTS and YDEGEE. The CDR3 is made up of 16 amino acids. The ends lost 4 bases at V and 2 bases at J; junction bases unmatched: 7.

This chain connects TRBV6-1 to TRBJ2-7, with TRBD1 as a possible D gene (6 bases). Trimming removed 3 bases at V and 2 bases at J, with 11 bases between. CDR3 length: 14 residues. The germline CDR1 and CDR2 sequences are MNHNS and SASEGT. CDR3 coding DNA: TGTGCCAGCAGTGACAGGGGACCTCCCTACGAGCAGTACTTC. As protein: CASSDRGPPYEQYF.

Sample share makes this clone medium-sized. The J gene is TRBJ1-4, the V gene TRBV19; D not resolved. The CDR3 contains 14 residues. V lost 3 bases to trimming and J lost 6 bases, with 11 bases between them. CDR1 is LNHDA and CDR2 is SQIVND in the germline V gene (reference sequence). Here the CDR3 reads CASSIGGPHEKLFF. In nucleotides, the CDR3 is TGTGCCAGTAGTATCGGAGGACCTCATGAAAAACTGTTTTTT. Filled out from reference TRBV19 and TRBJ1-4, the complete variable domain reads DGGITQSPKYLFRKEGQNVTLSCEQNLNHDAMYWYRQDPGQGLRLIYYSQIVNDFQKGDIAEGYSVSREKKESFPLTVTSAQKNPTAFYLCASSIGGPHEKLFFGSGTQLSVL.

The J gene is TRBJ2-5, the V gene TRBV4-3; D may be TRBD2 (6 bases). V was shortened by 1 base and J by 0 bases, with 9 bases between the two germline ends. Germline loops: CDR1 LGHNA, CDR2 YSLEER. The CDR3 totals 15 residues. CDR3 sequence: CASSQGLVHQETQYF. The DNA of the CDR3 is TGCGCCAGCAGCCAAGGACTAGTCCACCAAGAGACCCAGTACTTC.

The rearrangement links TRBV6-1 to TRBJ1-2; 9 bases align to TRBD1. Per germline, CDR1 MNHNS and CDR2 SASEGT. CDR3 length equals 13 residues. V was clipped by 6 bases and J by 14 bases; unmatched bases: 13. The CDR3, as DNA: TGTGCCAGCAGGCCAGGTGGGACAGGGATAAGAACCTTC. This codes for CASRPGGTGIRTF.

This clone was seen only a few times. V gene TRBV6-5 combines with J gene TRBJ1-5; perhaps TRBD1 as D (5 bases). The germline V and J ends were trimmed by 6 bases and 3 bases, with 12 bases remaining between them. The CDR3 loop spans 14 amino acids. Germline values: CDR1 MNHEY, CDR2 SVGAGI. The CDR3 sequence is CASSYDSLNQPQHF. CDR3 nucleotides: TGTGCCAGCAGCTATGACAGCCTCAATCAGCCCCAGCATTTT.